This TCR beta chain is drawn from a study of blood T cell repertoires in COVID-19. The wider study: The United States, Italy and Spain provided the acute and convalescent COVID-19 samples.

Clones were sequenced by immunoSEQ multiplex PCR, and TCRdb holds only the in-frame ones, with some missing. The sample includes about 69,000 clones, roughly 80% of them seen just once. This receptor was taken from a man aged 55 to 69 with acute or convalescent COVID-19. The source material was peripheral blood.

The CDR3: CASIAGNNYGYTF. The CDR3 DNA reads TGTGCCAGTATCGCAGGGAACAACTATGGCTACACCTTC. The chain carries TRBV19 and TRBJ1-2; tentative D call: TRBD1 (5 bases). V lost 7 bases, J lost 2 bases, and 11 bases lay in between. This CDR3 has 13 amino acids. CDR1 LNHDA and CDR2 SQIVND come from the germline V gene (reference sequence).